Described below is a single T cell receptor (beta chain) sequence and its context. Trimming cost V 3 bases and J 2 bases, with 13 bases left between them. The CDR3 is 14 residues long. From germline, CDR1 is SQVTM and CDR2 ANQGSEA. The record originates from a study of T-cell reconstitution after alpha-beta-depleted transplantation in children. Unique molecular identifiers were incorporated during preparation of the TCRbeta library. MiXCR, applied by TCRdb to the PCR reads, yields one record per CDR3 protein. The sample includes about 460,000 distinct CDR3 sequences, around 12% of them seen just once.

This specimen consisted of PBMCs from the stem cell graft donor, obtained from the stem cell graft. The receptor comes from a human donor who donated a stem cell graft to a child with combined immunodeficiency. This chain joins TRBV29-1 and TRBJ2-5; D might be TRBD2 (5 bases). The CDR3 nucleotides are TGCAGCGTTGAGTCTACTAGAATTCAAGAGACCCAGTACTTC. Translating it yields CSVESTRIQETQYF.